This T cell receptor beta chain was sequenced during a study of OX40 agonist ivuxolimab in advanced cancers. Turning to this clone: Antigen specificity is unknown.

Enrollment shut out patients with autoimmune disease history or systemic immunosuppression. Germline values: CDR1 LNHDA, CDR2 SQIVND (reference sequence). The CDR3 runs to 14 residues. V shed 4 bases and J shed 10 bases, with 14 bases lying between them. Measured with immunoSEQ multiplex PCR; TCRdb has only the in-frame clones, and not every one. This sample carries under 70,000 clones, roughly 88% of them seen once, and the ten largest clones take roughly 8.2%. Study-level results: Also present in some nonresponders was a low level of normalized T-cell clonal expansion. At doses 0.1 to 3.0 mg/kg, CD4+ and CD8+ clones expanded. Researchers report that CD8+ T cells had, on average, more expanded clones than CD4+.

The V call is TRBV19, the J call TRBJ1-6; the D is unclear. The receptor comes from an adult with an advanced solid tumor such as melanoma, head and neck, liver or kidney cancer. The source was CD4+ or CD8+ T cells sorted from blood, collected in a trial of the OX40 agonist ivuxolimab. CDR3: CASSTDGERSPLHF. The CDR3 bases are TGTGCCAGTAGTACCGACGGGGAGAGGTCACCCCTCCACTTT.